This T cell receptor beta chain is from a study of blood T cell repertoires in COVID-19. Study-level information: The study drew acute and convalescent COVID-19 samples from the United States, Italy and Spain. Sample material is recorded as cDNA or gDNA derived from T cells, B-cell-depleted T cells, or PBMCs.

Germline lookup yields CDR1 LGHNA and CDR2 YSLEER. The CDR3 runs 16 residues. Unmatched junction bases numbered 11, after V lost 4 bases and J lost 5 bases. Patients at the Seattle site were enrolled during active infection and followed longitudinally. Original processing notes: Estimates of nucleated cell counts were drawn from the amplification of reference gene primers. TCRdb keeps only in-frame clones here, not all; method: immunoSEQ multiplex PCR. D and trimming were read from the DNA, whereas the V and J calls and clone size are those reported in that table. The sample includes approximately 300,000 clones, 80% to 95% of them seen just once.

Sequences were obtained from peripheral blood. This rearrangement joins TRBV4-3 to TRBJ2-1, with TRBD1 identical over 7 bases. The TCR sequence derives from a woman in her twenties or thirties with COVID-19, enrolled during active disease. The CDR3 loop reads CASSPFRGQEHNEQFF. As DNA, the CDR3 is TGCGCCAGCAGCCCCTTTCGTGGACAGGAACACAATGAGCAGTTCTTC.